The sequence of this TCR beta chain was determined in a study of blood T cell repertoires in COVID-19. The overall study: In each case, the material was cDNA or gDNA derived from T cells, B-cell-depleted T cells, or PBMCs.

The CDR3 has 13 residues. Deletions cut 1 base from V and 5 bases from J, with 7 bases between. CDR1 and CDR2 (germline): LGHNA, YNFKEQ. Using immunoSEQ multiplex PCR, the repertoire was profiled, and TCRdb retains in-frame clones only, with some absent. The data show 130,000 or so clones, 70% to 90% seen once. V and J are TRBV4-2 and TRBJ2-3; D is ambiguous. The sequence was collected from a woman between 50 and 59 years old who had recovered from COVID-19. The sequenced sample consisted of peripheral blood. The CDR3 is CASSQGLGDTQYF. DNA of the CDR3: TGTGCCAGCAGCCAAGGGCTAGGAGATACGCAGTATTTT.